This T cell receptor beta chain emerged from a study of patients and donors after allogeneic stem cell transplantation. This clonotype came up many times. The CDR3 contains 14 residues. Germline CDR1 DFQATT, CDR2 SNEGSKA (reference sequence). Losses at the gene ends were 6 bases for V and 5 bases for J; bases not matched to a gene: 11. TCRdb re-derived calls from the RT-PCR reads in MiXCR, one entry per CDR3 protein. The table has about 410,000 distinct CDR3 sequences, under 20% seen once. This receptor was obtained from a human donor who was either an allogeneic HSCT recipient or a stem cell or donor lymphocyte infusion donor (not recorded which). It is not recorded whose cells these are; they may come from a transplant donor. Sequencing used blood, either unsorted or a sorted T cell fraction (not recorded which). This chain uses TRBV20-1 with TRBJ2-7; 9 positions match TRBD1. CDR3 DNA: TGCAGTGCCCCTATAGGGACAGGGTTCGACGAGCAGTACTTC. Encoded protein: CSAPIGTGFDEQYF.